This paragraph reports one TCR beta chain. Antigen specificity is unknown. Germline V gene lookup returns CDR1 SGHNT and CDR2 YYREEE (reference sequence). The CDR3 contains 16 residues. V shed 5 bases, J shed 1 base, and the junction held 10 bases outside the gene matches. Vbeta (60) and Jbeta (13) primers were used in the PCR. Measured with immunoSEQ multiplex PCR; TCRdb has only the in-frame clones, and not every one. The repertoire includes 120,000 to 150,000 clones, approximately 80% of them detected once, and around 2% sits in the top ten. These data belong to a study of cytomegalovirus exposure and HLA in healthy donors. For the study at large: Within the Caucasian-associated ancestry cluster were roughly 81% of the approximately 400 genotyped donors.

Findings of the study overall: Sequences of the TCR beta chain were said to predict the HLA-A and HLA-B alleles of most subjects accurately.

The V gene is TRBV5-4, the J gene TRBJ2-5, with 8 positions matching TRBD2. The receptor was derived from a woman aged 40 to 49 in good health and CMV-seronegative. Sequencing input: PBMCs. The CDR3 sequence is CASSWLERGIQETQYF. The CDR3 region has the DNA TGTGCCAGCAGTTGGCTGGAGCGGGGGATCCAAGAGACCCAGTACTTC. The full variable domain, rest sourced from reference TRBV5-4 and TRBJ2-5, is ETGVTQSPTHLIKTRGQQVTLRCSSQSGHNTVSWYQQALGQGPQFIFQYYREEENGRGNFPPRFSGLQFPNYSSELNVNALELDDSALYLCASSWLERGIQETQYFGPGTRLLVL.